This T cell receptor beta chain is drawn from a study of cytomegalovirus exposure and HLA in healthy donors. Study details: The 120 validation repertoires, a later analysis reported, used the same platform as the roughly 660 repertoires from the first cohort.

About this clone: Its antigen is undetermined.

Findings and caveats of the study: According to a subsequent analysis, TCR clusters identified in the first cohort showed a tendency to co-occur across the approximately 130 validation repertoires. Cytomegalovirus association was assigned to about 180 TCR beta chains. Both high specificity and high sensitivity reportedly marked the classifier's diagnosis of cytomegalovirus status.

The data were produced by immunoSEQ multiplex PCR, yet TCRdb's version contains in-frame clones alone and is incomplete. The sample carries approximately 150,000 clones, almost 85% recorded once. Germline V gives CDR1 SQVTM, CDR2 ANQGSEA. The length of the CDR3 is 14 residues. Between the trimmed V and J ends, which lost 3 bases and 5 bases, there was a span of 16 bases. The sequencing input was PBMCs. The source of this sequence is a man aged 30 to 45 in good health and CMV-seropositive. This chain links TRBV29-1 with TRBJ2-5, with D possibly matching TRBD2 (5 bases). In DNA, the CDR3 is TGCAGCGTTGACCTAGCCCCAAATTCGGAGACCCAGTACTTC. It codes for CSVDLAPNSETQYF.